The TCR beta chain described here comes from a study of T cell clonality in common variable immunodeficiency. Study-level results: In common variable immunodeficiency, TCR beta chains reportedly carried fewer deletions and N-nucleotide insertions. Patient heterogeneity in the CVID cohort limited correlations between repertoire features and clinical complications.

There are a few counts of this clone. What it recognizes is unknown. The read terminates 3 residues before the CDR3 end, so the remaining end is supplied by the germline J gene. Method: immunoSEQ multiplex PCR; TCRdb's copy keeps in-frame clones and lacks some. This sample has under 35,000 clones and no singletons, with about 5% in the ten largest. The CDR3 consists of 15 residues. Trimming pared 5 bases from V and 0 bases from J, leaving 11 bases between. Germline CDR1 reads SGHVS; CDR2 reads FNYEAQ. The TCR sequence derives from a human donor with common variable immunodeficiency. V is TRBV7-6 and J is TRBJ1-3; TRBD1 might be the D (5 bases). The sample was peripheral blood mononuclear cells. The chain's CDR3 is CASSELGVSGNTIYF. The sequenced part of the CDR3 DNA is TGTGCCAGCAGCGAGCTAGGGGTCTCTGGAAACACC. Variable domain in full (rest from reference TRBV7-6 and TRBJ1-3): GAGVSQSPRYKVTKRGQDVALRCDPISGHVSLYWYRQALGQGPEFLTYFNYEAQQDKSGLPNDRFSAERPEGSISTLTIQRTEQRDSAMYRCASSELGVSGNTIYFGEGSWLTVV.